Listed below are T cell receptor beta chains from one sample, sequenced in a study of T cell responses to AZD1222 COVID-19 vaccine. Assay used: immunoSEQ multiplex PCR; TCRdb lists only in-frame clones, some missing. The sample carries 150,000 to 200,000 clones, approximately 90% recorded once. Material: peripheral blood, obtained on day 0 of AZD1222 vaccination. The receptor set was obtained from an adult in good health. Both conserved end residues are part of each CDR3. D genes are given only for firm matches. Not all rows give a size; the values are once, few, many and, for expanded clones, a class.

- | TRBJ1-2 | TRBD1 | TRBV29-1 | CSVGGQPINYGYTF | TGCAGCGTTGGGGGACAGCCTATAAACTATGGCTACACCTTC
- | TRBJ2-4 | - | TRBV6-1 | CASSKDRGGKNIQYF | TGTGCCAGCAGCAAGGACAGAGGGGGGAAAAACATTCAGTACTTC
few | TRBJ1-2 | - | TRBV12-3/TRBV12-4 | CASKDTNYGYTF | TGTGCCAGCAAGGACACTAACTATGGCTACACCTTC
- | TRBJ2-1 | - | TRBV11-2 | CASSSGRGSGSYNEQFF | TGTGCCAGCAGCTCCGGTCGGGGGAGTGGGTCCTACAATGAGCAGTTCTTC
- | TRBJ1-2 | - | TRBV2 | CASSVVQNRGYTF | TGTGCCAGCAGCGTCGTCCAAAATCGAGGCTACACCTTC
- | TRBJ2-5 | - | TRBV7-2 | CASSRSAETQYF | TGTGCCAGCAGTCGGAGCGCGGAGACCCAGTACTTC
- | TRBJ1-2 | - | TRBV9 | CASSDGGLRGYTF | TGTGCCAGCAGCGACGGGGGCTTAAGGGGCTACACCTTC
- | TRBJ2-3 | - | TRBV19 | CARVCRGESADTQYF | TGTGCCAGAGTTTGTAGGGGTGAGAGCGCAGATACGCAGTATTTT
- | TRBJ2-1 | TRBD1 | TRBV7-2 | CASSPRPGTGAYNEQFF | TGTGCCAGCAGCCCACGACCCGGGACAGGGGCTTACAATGAGCAGTTCTTC
- | TRBJ1-4 | - | TRBV6-5 | CASRPGGNEKLFF | TGTGCCAGCAGACCGGGGGGTAATGAAAAACTGTTTTTT
- | TRBJ2-7 | - | TRBV5-4 | CASSGGDGWGNEQYF | TGTGCCAGCAGCGGCGGCGATGGGTGGGGGAACGAGCAGTACTTC
- | TRBJ2-7 | - | TRBV4-3 | CASSQEDVTTYEQYF | TGCGCCAGCAGCCAAGAGGACGTCACCACCTACGAGCAGTACTTC
once | TRBJ1-3 | - | TRBV11-2 | CASSLGVTSSGNTIYF | TGTGCCAGCAGCTTAGGGGTAACGAGCTCTGGAAACACCATATATTTT
- | TRBJ1-2 | - | TRBV6-5 | CASSYSAPNYGYTF | TGTGCCAGCAGTTACTCGGCTCCTAACTATGGCTACACCTTC
- | TRBJ2-3 | TRBD2 | TRBV5-6 | CASSLGLAFASTDTQYF | TGTGCCAGCAGCTTGGGACTAGCGTTTGCTAGCACAGATACGCAGTATTTT
- | TRBJ2-1 | TRBD2 | TRBV30 | CAWSKLAGFNEQFF | TGTGCCTGGAGCAAACTAGCGGGGTTCAATGAGCAGTTCTTC
- | TRBJ1-1 | - | TRBV20-1 | CSARDVEAFF | TGCAGTGCTAGGGATGTGGAAGCTTTCTTT
- | TRBJ1-6 | - | TRBV6-5 | CASSYKQQNSPLHF | TGTGCCAGCAGTTACAAGCAGCAAAATTCACCCCTCCACTTT
- | TRBJ2-7 | - | TRBV2 | CASSVIEEVGEQYF | TGTGCCAGCAGTGTTATTGAGGAAGTGGGCGAGCAGTACTTC
- | TRBJ1-3 | - | TRBV30 | CAWSTGRAGNTIYF | TGTGCCTGGTCCACAGGGAGGGCTGGAAACACCATATATTTT
- | TRBJ1-2 | - | TRBV14 | CASALDYDGYGYTF | TGTGCCAGCGCTTTGGATTACGATGGCTATGGCTACACCTTC
- | TRBJ1-2 | - | TRBV10-3 | CAISESSSHTF | TGTGCCATCAGTGAGTCAAGCTCCCACACCTTC
few | TRBJ1-6 | - | TRBV13 | CASRSGRGESYNSPLHF | TGTGCCAGCAGATCTGGGAGGGGGGAGTCCTATAATTCACCCCTCCACTTT
- | TRBJ2-1 | - | TRBV11-2 | CASSHVQGVGRAYNEQFF | TGTGCCAGCAGCCACGTCCAAGGGGTGGGGAGAGCCTACAATGAGCAGTTCTTC
- | TRBJ2-2 | - | TRBV11-3 | CASSLIQGSGELFF | TGTGCCAGCAGCTTGATACAGGGTTCCGGGGAGCTGTTTTTT
- | TRBJ1-1 | - | TRBV5-1 | CASSLETQNTEAFF | TGCGCCAGCAGCTTGGAAACACAAAACACTGAAGCTTTCTTT
- | TRBJ1-3 | - | TRBV5-1 | CASSSDPNYTIYF | TGCGCCAGCAGCTCAGACCCGAATTACACCATATATTTT
few | TRBJ1-2 | - | TRBV27 | CASSFFPPYGYTF | TGTGCCAGCAGTTTTTTCCCACCCTATGGCTACACCTTC